This entry is about one T cell receptor (beta chain). Its antigen is unknown. Certain patients, namely those with other autoimmune diseases, uncontrolled infections, pregnancy or lactation, were excluded. These data originate in a study of Graves' ophthalmopathy and Graves' hyperthyroidism. Study at large: Peripheral blood sampling occurred at initial diagnosis, before any treatment.

As the template, RNA transcripts were used to amplify TCR beta CDR3 regions. After a first-round RT-PCR with HTBI primers, a second-round multiplex PCR was run. From the multiplex PCR reads, TCRdb called clonotypes with MiXCR, one entry per CDR3 protein. This table holds hundreds of thousands of distinct CDR3 sequences, 20% to 25% found once. The CDR3 has 16 amino acids. Trimming shortened V by 4 bases and J by 2 bases, and 15 bases separated the two germline ends. Study-level points and caveats: Ophthalmopathy progression was predicted by the model at about 69% sensitivity and roughly 72% specificity. A classifier, a 13-signature model, separated ophthalmopathy from stable hyperthyroidism with approximately 88% sensitivity and approximately 81% specificity.

The TCR originated in a woman younger than 30 with stable Graves' hyperthyroidism. Some clones in this sample may be carry-over from other donors' samples. The chain is built from TRBV12-3 or TRBV12-4 and TRBJ1-5; D possibly corresponds to TRBD1 (6 bases). Sample: peripheral blood. Written as DNA, the CDR3 is TGTGCCAGCAGTTATAGTGCCAGGGGAGGCAATCAGCCCCAGCATTTT. It encodes CASSYSARGGNQPQHF.